A selection of T cell receptor beta chains follows, all from one sample in a study of blood T cell repertoires in COVID-19. This table comes from immunoSEQ multiplex PCR, and its TCRdb copy is limited to in-frame clones, with some not included. The table records 150,000 to 200,000 clones, about 85% of them present only once. The source material was peripheral blood. Source of these receptors: an elderly man with COVID-19, enrolled during active disease. The CDR3 runs from the conserved cysteine through the conserved F or W. D genes are given only for firm matches. A clone size is listed for some rows: how often the clone was seen (once, few, many), or a class if it is expanded.

>TRBJ2-6|TRBV19|-|-
CASGLGGNGANVLTF
TGTGCCAGTGGGCTCGGGGGAAATGGGGCCAACGTCCTGACTTTC
>TRBJ2-3|TRBV5-1|TRBD2|-
CASSFTSGGDTQYF
TGCGCCAGCAGCTTTACTAGCGGGGGTGATACGCAGTATTTT
>TRBJ2-3|TRBV6-6|TRBD2|-
CASSHLAGSGRDTQYF
TGTGCCAGCAGCCACCTAGCGGGGTCAGGCAGGGATACGCAGTATTTT
>TRBJ2-7|TRBV6-5|-|-
CASSSWDNYEQYF
TGTGCCAGCAGTTCCTGGGACAACTACGAGCAGTACTTC
>TRBJ1-2|TRBV6-5|-|-
CASSRTVSHGYTF
TGTGCCAGCAGTCGGACTGTGTCCCATGGCTACACCTTC
>TRBJ2-7|TRBV18|-|-
CASSSTKSSSYEQYF
TGTGCCAGCTCATCGACCAAATCTAGCTCCTACGAGCAGTACTTC
>TRBJ2-2|TRBV7-2|-|-
CASSSSYATGELFF
TGTGCCAGCAGCTCAAGCTATGCGACCGGGGAGCTGTTTTTT
>TRBJ1-1|TRBV19|TRBD1|-
CASSIKGARTEAFF
TGTGCCAGTAGTATCAAGGGGGCGCGCACTGAAGCTTTCTTT
>TRBJ1-2|TRBV9|-|-
CASSVSGANYGYTF
TGTGCCAGCAGCGTCTCAGGGGCTAACTATGGCTACACCTTC
>TRBJ1-2|TRBV3-1/TRBV3-2|-|-
CASSPLGRVDGYTF
TGTGCCAGCAGCCCCCTGGGGAGGGTCGATGGCTACACCTTC
>TRBJ1-4|TRBV11-2|TRBD1|-
CASSFLEAGGSYEKLFF
TGTGCCAGCAGCTTCCTCGAGGCAGGGGGCAGTTACGAAAAACTGTTTTTT
>TRBJ2-5|TRBV18|TRBD1|-
CASSPGQGGETQYF
TGTGCCAGCTCACCCGGACAGGGTGGTGAGACCCAGTACTTC
>TRBJ2-1|TRBV27|-|-
CASSQRDSSYNEQFF
TGTGCCAGCAGCCAAAGAGACAGCTCCTACAATGAGCAGTTCTTC
>TRBJ1-6|TRBV7-9|-|-
CASSSWESTGSPLHF
TGTGCCAGCAGCTCCTGGGAGTCAACGGGTTCACCCCTCCACTTT
>TRBJ1-1|TRBV27|TRBD1|-
CASSLPSRHRGEAFF
TGTGCCAGCAGTTTACCGTCCCGACACAGGGGTGAAGCTTTCTTT
>TRBJ1-1|TRBV18|TRBD1|-
CASSPLLTGARPEAFF
TGTGCCAGCTCACCACTTTTAACAGGGGCCCGTCCTGAAGCTTTCTTT
>TRBJ2-3|TRBV7-2|TRBD2|-
CASSFSGTRGTDTQYF
TGTGCCAGCAGCTTTTCCGGGACTAGGGGTACAGATACGCAGTATTTT
>TRBJ1-1|TRBV28|TRBD1|once
CASRTGTGGPEAFF
TGTGCCAGCAGAACCGGGACAGGGGGACCTGAAGCTTTCTTT
>TRBJ2-5|TRBV4-1|TRBD2|once
CASSLTGGVEETQYF
TGCGCCAGCAGCCTTACTGGGGGGGTTGAAGAGACCCAGTACTTC
>TRBJ1-5|TRBV2|-|-
CASNQDRNSNQPQHF
TGTGCCAGCAACCAGGACAGAAATAGCAATCAGCCCCAGCATTTT
>TRBJ1-6|TRBV4-1|-|-
CASSQVAGVEDSPLHF
TGCGCCAGCAGCCAAGTTGCAGGGGTTGAAGATTCACCCCTCCACTTT
>TRBJ1-1|TRBV19|TRBD1|few
CASSMGTVEAFF
TGTGCCAGTAGTATGGGGACAGTTGAAGCTTTCTTT
>TRBJ1-4|TRBV2|-|-
CASRPDTGVNEKLFF
TGTGCCAGCAGACCCGACACGGGAGTCAATGAAAAACTGTTTTTT
>TRBJ2-1|TRBV5-1|-|-
CASSSRDSYNEQFF
TGCGCCAGCAGCAGCCGGGACTCTTACAATGAGCAGTTCTTC
>TRBJ2-1|TRBV4-1|-|once
CASSQASARSYNEQFF
TGCGCCAGCAGCCAAGCGAGCGCTCGCTCCTACAATGAGCAGTTCTTC
>TRBJ2-1|TRBV6-1|TRBD2|-
CASSEGRGGGRLDEQFF
TGTGCCAGCAGTGAAGGACGGGGCGGGGGGCGCCTCGATGAGCAGTTCTTC
>TRBJ1-6|TRBV27|TRBD1|once
CASGKQGNGSPLHF
TGTGCCAGCGGTAAACAGGGGAATGGTTCACCCCTCCACTTT
>TRBJ1-1|TRBV7-3|TRBD1|-
CASSSMGQPNTEAFF
TGTGCCAGCAGCTCGATGGGACAGCCGAACACTGAAGCTTTCTTT
>TRBJ2-5|TRBV5-4|-|-
CASSPNRGGGEETQYF
TGTGCCAGCAGCCCGAACCGCGGTGGAGGTGAAGAGACCCAGTACTTC
>TRBJ1-2|TRBV5-4|-|-
CASSLSGRSYGYTF
TGTGCCAGCAGCTTGTCAGGGAGGAGTTATGGCTACACCTTC
>TRBJ2-2|TRBV7-2|-|-
CASSSYTGELFF
TGTGCCAGCAGCTCGTACACCGGGGAGCTGTTTTTT
>TRBJ1-2|TRBV6-1|TRBD1|-
CARSQGARYGYTF
TGTGCCAGATCACAGGGGGCGAGGTATGGCTACACCTTC
>TRBJ1-6|TRBV11-3|-|-
CASSASGSRTLRSPLHF
TGTGCCAGCAGCGCGAGCGGCAGTCGGACTCTACGTTCACCCCTCCACTTT
>TRBJ1-5|TRBV5-1|TRBD1|-
CASSPRTGSNQPQHF
TGCGCCAGCAGCCCTCGGACAGGGAGCAATCAGCCCCAGCATTTT
>TRBJ2-2|TRBV25-1|-|-
CASSDLGSGGTGELFF
TGTGCCAGCAGTGATTTGGGGTCCGGGGGCACCGGGGAGCTGTTTTTT
>TRBJ2-5|TRBV5-1|TRBD2|-
CASSSGTSGGETQYF
TGCGCCAGCAGCTCGGGGACTAGCGGGGGTGAGACCCAGTACTTC
>TRBJ1-1|TRBV15|-|-
CATSRGGPDTTKAFF
TGTGCCACCAGCAGAGGGGGCCCGGACACAACAAAAGCTTTCTTT
>TRBJ1-6|TRBV18|-|-
CASSHYNSPLHF
TGTGCCAGCTCTCATTATAATTCACCCCTCCACTTT
>TRBJ1-5|TRBV19|TRBD1|-
CASSTDRGRNQPQHF
TGTGCCAGTAGTACGGACAGGGGACGCAATCAGCCCCAGCATTTT
>TRBJ1-1|TRBV7-2|TRBD1|-
CASRPRQGLTTEAFF
TGTGCCAGCAGGCCCCGACAGGGGTTGACGACTGAAGCTTTCTTT
>TRBJ1-5|TRBV28|-|-
CASRGRGRQPQHF
TGTGCCAGCAGAGGCAGGGGTCGGCAGCCCCAGCATTTT
>TRBJ2-3|TRBV6-4|TRBD1|-
CASSEGDRVTDTQYF
TGTGCCAGCAGTGAGGGGGACAGGGTGACAGATACGCAGTATTTT
>TRBJ1-1|TRBV5-1|TRBD1|-
CASSLVRTGTAEAFF
TGCGCCAGCAGCTTGGTCCGGACAGGGACGGCTGAAGCTTTCTTT
>TRBJ2-7|TRBV5-1|-|-
CASSSGSLAPSYEQYF
TGCGCCAGCAGCTCGGGATCACTAGCTCCGTCCTACGAGCAGTACTTC
>TRBJ2-5|TRBV18|-|-
CASSPGQQETQYF
TGTGCCAGCTCCCCCGGACAGCAAGAGACCCAGTACTTC
>TRBJ1-1|TRBV7-9|-|-
CASSYLRQRMNTEAFF
TGTGCCAGCAGCTATCTTAGGCAGCGCATGAACACTGAAGCTTTCTTT
>TRBJ2-2|TRBV7-2|-|-
CASSFRDYRTGELFF
TGTGCCAGCAGCTTTAGAGACTACCGCACCGGGGAGCTGTTTTTT
>TRBJ1-3|TRBV18|-|-
CASSPPPGLGNTIYF
TGTGCCAGCTCACCACCGCCAGGGCTTGGAAACACCATATATTTT
>TRBJ1-5|TRBV28|TRBD1|-
CASRISGGSNQPQHF
TGTGCCAGCCGTATCTCAGGGGGCAGCAATCAGCCCCAGCATTTT
>TRBJ1-4|TRBV3-1/TRBV3-2|TRBD1|-
CASSEGQGKLFF
TGTGCCAGCAGTGAAGGACAGGGGAAACTGTTTTTT